Below, 27 T cell receptor beta chains from the same sample are listed, as sequenced in a study of T cell responses to AZD1222 COVID-19 vaccine. Clones were sequenced by immunoSEQ multiplex PCR, and TCRdb holds only the in-frame ones, with some missing. The sample has 150,000 to 180,000 clones, roughly nine tenths seen once. The starting material was peripheral blood, obtained on day 0 of AZD1222 vaccination. Receptors originate from an adult in good health.

CDR3 bases: TGTGCCACCAGCAGAGATTCCTCGGTCGGGACTGGGGCCAACGTCCTGACTTTC. This translates into CATSRDSSVGTGANVLTF. The V call is TRBV15, the J call TRBJ2-6, with D perhaps TRBD2 (5 bases). This CDR3 has 18 residues. Germline V lookup: CDR1 LNHNV, CDR2 YYDKDF (reference sequence). V was trimmed by 0 bases and J by 2 bases, leaving 14 bases between them.

In DNA, the CDR3 is TGTGCCAGCAGCTTAAGACCGACGTGGGATACGCAGTATTTT. Protein product: CASSLRPTWDTQYF. V gene TRBV7-2 combines with J gene TRBJ2-3; D is unresolved. Germline CDR1 SGHTA, CDR2 FQGNSA. V gave up 2 bases and J gave up 6 bases, with 12 bases separating them. This CDR3 is 14 amino acids long.

CDR3 region: CSASTASAYEQYF. CDR3 in DNA: TGCAGTGCTAGTACGGCGTCCGCCTACGAGCAGTACTTC. This chain uses TRBV20-1 with TRBJ2-7; D is ambiguous. The V gene lost 3 bases and the J gene lost 2 bases, with 11 bases spanning the gap. The germline CDR1 and CDR2 sequences are DFQATT and SNEGSKA (reference sequence). The CDR3 sequence is 13 residues long.

This clone was detected only a few times. The chain carries TRBV11-3 and TRBJ2-3; TRBD2 agrees at 10 bases. Germline V gives CDR1 SGHNT, CDR2 YENEEA. The CDR3 has 18 amino acids. Trimming cost V 4 bases and J 1 base; bases outside gene matches: 11. The CDR3 DNA sequence: TGTGCCAGCAGCTCTCCTAGCGGGAGAGGGGGGGGCACAGATACGCAGTATTTT. It specifies CASSSPSGRGGGTDTQYF. Full variable domain (rest looked up from reference TRBV11-3 and TRBJ2-3): EAGVVQSPRYKIIEKKQPVAFWCNPISGHNTLYWYLQNLGQGPELLIRYENEEAVDDSQLPKDRFSAERLKGVDSTLKIQPAELGDSAVYLCASSSPSGRGGGTDTQYFGPGTRLTVL.

This clone was observed once. No conserved phenylalanine or tryptophan ends this CDR3, so it is likely a read error. Because the CDR3's place on the DNA is in doubt, the DNA is left out and the CDR3 is given as listed by TCRdb. The genes are TRBV5-1 and TRBJ1-5. The CDR3 contains 12 residues when both ends are counted. Germline CDR1 is SGHRS and CDR2 is YFSETQ. The CDR3 sequence is CASRLVRKRSWI.

V usage is TRBV30 and J usage is TRBJ1-5; TRBD1 is a possible D gene (5 bases). The germline V gene encodes CDR1 GTSNPN and CDR2 SVGIG (reference sequence). CDR3 length: 13 amino acids. V was clipped by 1 base and J by 7 bases, with 11 bases between them. The chain's CDR3 is CAWSGQGDQPQHF. The CDR3 DNA sequence: TGTGCCTGGAGTGGGCAGGGCGACCAGCCCCAGCATTTT.

J is TRBJ2-7 and V is TRBV6-6; D might be TRBD1 or TRBD2, each matching 5 bases. CDR3 length equals 11 residues. Looked up from germline, CDR1 is MNHNY and CDR2 is SVGAGI (reference sequence). Trimming left V 8 bases short and J 6 bases short, with 11 bases between. The DNA of the CDR3 is TGTGCCAGCGATGGGGGTGGCGAGCAGTACTTC. Protein sequence: CASDGGGEQYF.

This clone was recorded once. The V and J genes are TRBV4-3 and TRBJ2-2; TRBD1 might be the D (5 bases). Germline CDR1 reads LGHNA; CDR2 reads YSLEER. V dropped 4 bases and J dropped 6 bases, with 9 bases sitting between them. The CDR3 loop spans 13 amino acids. The CDR3: CASSPTVPGELFF. The CDR3, as DNA: TGCGCCAGCAGCCCGACAGTCCCCGGGGAGCTGTTTTTT.

This clone was seen a single time. At one boundary the junction diverges from the germline segment, which might be a read error. This chain connects TRBV5-4 to TRBJ2-3, with 9 bases matching TRBD2. The CDR3 has 16 residues. From germline, CDR1 is SGHNT and CDR2 YYREEE (reference sequence). The CDR3: CASSPPAGGGTYTQYF. In DNA form, the CDR3 reads TGTGCCAGCAGCCCTCCGGCGGGAGGGGGCACATATACGCAGTATTTT.

The genes are TRBV9 and TRBJ1-4; no reliable D call. V lost 3 bases, J lost 10 bases, and 10 bases lay in between. The CDR3 totals 12 residues. Germline V lookup: CDR1 SGDLS, CDR2 YYNGEE. In nucleotides, the CDR3 is TGTGCCAGCAGCGGCCCGGTGGGAAAACTGTTTTTT. Protein sequence: CASSGPVGKLFF. Drawing the rest from reference TRBV9 and TRBJ1-4, the complete variable domain is DSGVTQTPKHLITATGQRVTLRCSPRSGDLSVYWYQQSLDQGLQFLIQYYNGEERAKGNILERFSAQQFPDLHSELNLSSLELGDSALYFCASSGPVGKLFFGSGTQLSVL.

The chain uses TRBV7-9 and TRBJ2-2; TRBD2 aligns across 9 bases. The junction had 8 bases not matched to a gene; V was cut back by 2 bases and J by 7 bases. The CDR3 covers 16 residues. Germline CDR1 SEHNR, CDR2 FQNEAQ (reference sequence). The CDR3 reads CASSLTAGGEGGELFF. Written as DNA, the CDR3 is TGTGCCAGCAGCTTAACAGCGGGAGGAGAAGGCGGGGAGCTGTTTTTT.

The CDR3 DNA follows: TGTGCCAGCAGCTTCTCCACCTTCGGGTTTAATGAGCAGTTCTTC. Translating it yields CASSFSTFGFNEQFF. This sequence joins TRBV11-2 and TRBJ2-1; D remains ambiguous. Germline V gene lookup returns CDR1 SGHAT and CDR2 FQNNGV. The V gene lost 3 bases and the J gene lost 7 bases, with 16 bases spanning the gap. The CDR3 length is 15 residues.

The table lists this clone with a count of one. J is TRBJ1-2 and V is TRBV7-9; 7 bases fit TRBD1. CDR1 and CDR2 from the germline V gene are SEHNR and FQNEAQ (reference sequence). V lost 2 bases to trimming and J lost 5 bases; unmatched junction nucleotides: 14. This CDR3 region has 17 residues. The CDR3: CASSLYIGQGTAYGYTF. CDR3 bases: TGTGCCAGCAGCTTATATATTGGGCAAGGGACAGCGTATGGCTACACCTTC.

CDR3 residues: CASSRLQFSGNTIYF. Here the CDR3 DNA reads TGTGCCAGCAGTCGCCTACAGTTCTCTGGAAACACCATATATTTT. V and J are TRBV28 and TRBJ1-3; no firm D call. The V gene's germline CDR1 is MDHEN and CDR2 SYDVKM. V was trimmed by 5 bases and J by 0 bases, leaving 11 bases between them. This CDR3 is built from 15 residues.

This sequence joins TRBV7-2 and TRBJ1-5; D remains ambiguous. Germline CDR1 reads SGHTA; CDR2 reads FQGNSA. Trimming cost V 1 base and J 7 bases, with 11 bases left between them. The CDR3 runs 14 residues. The CDR3 DNA reads as TGTGCCAGCAGCTTAGGCGCATTCGGGCAGCCCCAGCATTTT. Its protein is CASSLGAFGQPQHF.

The chain employs TRBV7-2 and TRBJ1-1, with TRBD1 matching 7 bases. This CDR3 region has 15 residues. The V gene's germline CDR1 is SGHTA and CDR2 FQGNSA. V lost 1 base and J lost 4; bases outside the gene matches: 6. This CDR3 reads CASSLGPGGSTEAFF. The CDR3 coding sequence is TGTGCCAGCAGCTTAGGTCCAGGGGGGAGCACTGAAGCTTTCTTT.

The V gene is TRBV11-2, the J gene TRBJ1-1, with TRBD1 as a possible D gene (6 bases). V was cut by 4 bases and J by 6 bases, with 18 bases left in between. The CDR3 covers 15 residues. Germline V gives CDR1 SGHAT, CDR2 FQNNGV. The DNA of the CDR3 is TGTGCCAGCAGCTGGGGGGGCGGATCGCGGCCTGAAGCTTTCTTT. This gives the protein CASSWGGGSRPEAFF. Combining the CDR3 with reference TRBV11-2 and TRBJ1-1 gives the whole variable domain EAGVAQSPRYKIIEKRQSVAFWCNPISGHATLYWYQQILGQGPKLLIQFQNNGVVDDSQLPKDRFSAERLKGVDSTLKIQPAKLEDSAVYLCASSWGGGSRPEAFFGQGTRLTVV.

J is TRBJ1-2 and V is TRBV14; 10 bases map to TRBD1. The germline V gene encodes CDR1 SGHDN and CDR2 FVKESK. CDR3 size: 14 residues. Trimming removed 3 bases from V and 7 bases from J; junction bases left unmatched: 5. In DNA form, the CDR3 reads TGTGCCAGCAGCCAGGGACAGGGGAGGGGTGGCTACACCTTC. Translation: CASSQGQGRGGYTF.

DNA of the CDR3: TGTGCCAGCAGCTGGGGGGGACAGGGCCGGGGCTACACCTTC. Amino acids: CASSWGGQGRGYTF. J is TRBJ1-2 and V is TRBV7-9; 9 bases align to TRBD1. J was trimmed by 8 bases and V by 4 bases; bases with no gene match: 8. From germline, CDR1 is SEHNR and CDR2 FQNEAQ (reference sequence). CDR3 size: 14 residues.

This chain uses TRBV12-3 or TRBV12-4 with TRBJ1-1; no reliable D call. This CDR3 region has 13 residues. V lost 6 bases to trimming and J lost 1 base, with 9 bases between them. CDR3 amino acids: CASRGAGNTEAFF. CDR3 bases: TGTGCCAGCAGGGGCGCGGGGAACACTGAAGCTTTCTTT.

V and J are TRBV5-1 and TRBJ2-3; 8 bases match TRBD1. V was pared by 2 bases and J by 2 bases, with 10 bases of the junction left unmatched. This CDR3 is 17 amino acids long. CDR1 SGHRS and CDR2 YFSETQ come from the germline V gene. In DNA, the CDR3 is TGCGCCAGCAGCTTAGGACAGGGAGTCCACACCACAGATACGCAGTATTTT. It is translated as CASSLGQGVHTTDTQYF.

The V call is TRBV19, the J call TRBJ1-4; D is unresolved. This CDR3 comprises 13 residues. The germline V and J ends were trimmed by 5 bases and 7 bases, with 11 bases remaining between them. The germline gives CDR1 LNHDA, CDR2 SQIVND (reference sequence). The CDR3 bases are TGTGCCAGTAGTCCCACCATCGGTGAAAAACTGTTTTTT. Encoded protein: CASSPTIGEKLFF.

This chain connects TRBV5-1 to TRBJ2-3; the match to TRBD1 covers 8 bases. Germline V gene lookup returns CDR1 SGHRS and CDR2 YFSETQ. The CDR3 length is 13 residues. The V gene end was trimmed by 4 bases and the J gene end by 4 bases; junction bases not matched to a gene: 2. CDR3 sequence: CASSGQGPDTQYF. CDR3 coding DNA: TGCGCCAGCAGCGGACAGGGCCCAGATACGCAGTATTTT.

This clone came up once. The genes are TRBV24-1 and TRBJ1-2; D gene ambiguous. This CDR3 has 12 amino acids. V lost 3 bases to trimming and J lost 5 bases, with 6 bases between them. The germline gives CDR1 KGHDR, CDR2 SFDVKD. The CDR3 coding sequence is TGTGCCACCAGTGATGGAAAGTATGGCTACACCTTC. This encodes CATSDGKYGYTF.

This rearrangement joins TRBV27 to TRBJ2-7; 11 bases are a match to TRBD2. CDR3 length: 16 amino acids. The V gene's germline CDR1 is MNHEY and CDR2 SMNVEV (reference sequence). The J segment lost 4 bases and the V segment lost 5 bases, leaving 10 bases of the junction unmatched. The CDR3 loop reads CASSPSGTSGLYEQYF. The CDR3 DNA follows: TGTGCCAGCAGTCCCTCGGGGACTAGCGGTCTTTACGAGCAGTACTTC.

V and J are TRBV29-1 and TRBJ2-6, with 9 bases fitting TRBD2. The CDR3 sequence is 14 residues long. Germline lookup yields CDR1 SQVTM and CDR2 ANQGSEA. CDR3 nucleotide sequence: TGCCGCGCGGGGGGGGGCTCTGGGGCCAACGTCCTGACTTTC. Amino acid sequence: CRAGGGSGANVLTF.

This chain joins TRBV5-1 and TRBJ1-2; D possibly corresponds to TRBD1 (5 bases). The CDR3 sequence is 15 residues long. CDR1 and CDR2 (germline): SGHRS, YFSETQ. Trimming shortened V by 4 bases and J by 3 bases, and 16 bases separated the two germline ends. The CDR3 DNA is TGCGCCAGCAGCCTCCCCCAGGGTGCGGACTATGGCTACACCTTC. Its translation is CASSLPQGADYGYTF.